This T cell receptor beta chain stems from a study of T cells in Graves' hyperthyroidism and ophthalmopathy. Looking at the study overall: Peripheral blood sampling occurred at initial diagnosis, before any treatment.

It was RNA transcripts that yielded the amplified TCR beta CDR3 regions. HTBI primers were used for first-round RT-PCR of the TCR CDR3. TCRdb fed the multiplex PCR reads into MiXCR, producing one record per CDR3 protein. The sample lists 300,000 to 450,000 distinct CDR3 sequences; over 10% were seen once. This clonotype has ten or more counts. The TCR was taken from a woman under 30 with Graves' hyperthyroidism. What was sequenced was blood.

The CDR3 here is CASSLEPLSGNTIYF. CDR3 coding DNA: TGCGCCAGCAGCTTGGAACCGCTCTCTGGAAACACCATATATTTT. The chain joins TRBV5-1 to TRBJ1-3; no reliable D call. This CDR3 has 15 residues. CDR1 SGHRS and CDR2 YFSETQ come from the germline V gene. Trimming pared 0 bases from V and 0 bases from J, leaving 7 bases between.